The 13 T cell receptor beta chains below all came from one sample that was sequenced in a study of metastatic and nonmetastatic thyroid tumors. TCRdb recomputed clones from the PCR reads via MiXCR. The sample contains 20,000 to 25,000 clones, 36% of which appear only once. All patients were untreated before thyroid surgery. Material for sequencing was blood. These TCRs come from a male donor with papillary thyroid cancer or a benign thyroid nodule (not recorded which). Some clones in this sample may be carry-over from other donors' samples.

The V gene is TRBV4-1, the J gene TRBJ2-5; possible D gene TRBD1, 5 bases. Germline V lookup: CDR1 MGHRA, CDR2 YSYEKL. Between the trimmed V and J ends, which lost 1 base and 4 bases, there was a span of 19 bases. This CDR3 spans 17 amino acids. The CDR3 region is CASSQAINSAGSETQYF. For the CDR3, the DNA is TGCGCCAGCAGCCAAGCTATTAACTCTGCAGGGTCAGAGACCCAGTACTTC.

This clone has a count of ten or more. The chain recombines TRBV28 with TRBJ2-3, with 13 positions matching TRBD2. The CDR3 is made up of 19 amino acids. With 3 bases clipped from V and 2 bases from J, the junction kept 11 bases outside the gene matches. Germline-derived CDR1 and CDR2 are MDHEN and SYDVKM. The CDR3 region is CASSLGTSGNLRYTDTQYF. CDR3 DNA sequence: TGTGCCAGCAGTTTGGGGACTAGCGGGAACCTGAGGTACACAGATACGCAGTATTTT.

The CDR3, as DNA: TGCGCCAGCAGCCGGGGGGATAGCGCGGATACGCAGTATTTT. It yields the protein CASSRGDSADTQYF. V is TRBV4-1 and J is TRBJ2-3; weak D call: TRBD2 (6 bases). Trimming removed 4 bases from V and 6 bases from J, with 14 bases in between. Germline loops: CDR1 MGHRA, CDR2 YSYEKL. This CDR3 is built from 14 residues.

In this sample, this clone is medium-sized. The chain joins TRBV20-1 to TRBJ2-3; D gene uncertain. The ends were cut back, 0 bases at V and 3 bases at J, with 7 bases in the middle. The CDR3 covers 13 residues. Per germline, CDR1 DFQATT and CDR2 SNEGSKA (reference sequence). The CDR3 DNA sequence: TGCAGTGCTAGAGATACGGAGACAGATACGCAGTATTTT. Translation: CSARDTETDTQYF.

For the CDR3, the DNA is TGTGCCAGCAGCAGCAGACGGAATGAGCAGTTCTTC. Translated: CASSSRRNEQFF. This chain links TRBV13 with TRBJ1-1; D remains ambiguous. The J call could be wrong; TRBJ2-1 is a better fit for the DNA end. Germline CDR1 reads PRHDT; CDR2 reads FYEKMQ (reference sequence). The CDR3 runs 12 residues.

This clone was counted only a few times. For the CDR3, the DNA is TGTGCCAGCAGTTACCTCCAGGGCGGGTTCGACCAAGAGACCCAGTACTTC. It is translated as CASSYLQGGFDQETQYF. The chain carries TRBV6-2 or TRBV6-3 and TRBJ2-5; D may be TRBD1 or TRBD2 (5 bases each). This CDR3 is built from 17 residues. From germline, CDR1 is MNHEY and CDR2 SVGEGT. V lost 2 bases and J 0 bases, leaving 16 bases between the germline ends.

This clone was counted ten times or more. CDR3 DNA: TGCAGCGTTCTCAGGGACAGGGCCAAGGGGGTCTCCTACAATGAGCAGTTCTTC. As protein: CSVLRDRAKGVSYNEQFF. The rearrangement uses TRBV29-1 and TRBJ2-1; 9 bases are a match to TRBD1. Germline CDR1 is SQVTM and CDR2 is ANQGSEA. With V trimmed by 5 bases and J by 0 bases, 14 bases remained unmatched. This CDR3 comprises 18 residues.

Ten or more counts support this clone. The chain carries TRBV7-9 and TRBJ2-7; perhaps TRBD2 as D (6 bases). V gave up 5 bases and J gave up 0 bases, with 11 bases separating them. There are 14 residues in the CDR3. Per germline, CDR1 SEHNR and CDR2 FQNEAQ (reference sequence). DNA for the CDR3: TGTGCCAGCAGCCCGGGACTTGACTCCTACGAGCAGTACTTC. Translating it yields CASSPGLDSYEQYF.

The chain links TRBV6-1 to TRBJ1-2; the D is unclear. The V end was cut by 0 bases, the J end by 5 bases, with 10 bases between. CDR3 length: 14 residues. CDR1 is MNHNS, CDR2 SASEGT, per germline. For the CDR3, the DNA is TGTGCCAGCAGTGAAGCCTCCGGGTCTTATGGCTACACCTTC. Its protein product is CASSEASGSYGYTF.

The chain couples TRBV7-2 to TRBJ2-3; 8 bases are shared with TRBD2. Germline lookup yields CDR1 SGHTA and CDR2 FQGNSA. Trimming removed 5 bases from V and 4 bases from J; junction bases left unmatched: 5. The CDR3 runs to 14 residues. The chain's CDR3 is CASSGGTRADTQYF. The CDR3 DNA sequence: TGTGCCAGCAGCGGCGGGACTAGGGCAGATACGCAGTATTTT.

This clone was detected ten times or more. J is TRBJ1-5 and V is TRBV7-9; perhaps TRBD1 as D (5 bases). Trimming stripped 3 bases from V and 4 bases from J, with 7 bases between. This CDR3 has 13 amino acids. The germline gives CDR1 SEHNR, CDR2 FQNEAQ (reference sequence). The CDR3 is CASSLGVNQPQHF. In DNA form, the CDR3 reads TGTGCCAGCAGCTTGGGGGTTAATCAGCCCCAGCATTTT. Full variable domain (missing parts from reference TRBV7-9 and TRBJ1-5): DTGVSQNPRHKITKRGQNVTFRCDPISEHNRLYWYRQTLGQGPEFLTYFQNEAQLEKSRLLSDRFSAERPKGSFSTLEIQRTEQGDSAMYLCASSLGVNQPQHFGDGTRLSIL.

The chain joins TRBV6-1 to TRBJ2-5; D is unresolved. Germline CDR1 MNHNS, CDR2 SASEGT. Between the trimmed V and J ends, which lost 1 base and 3 bases, there was a span of 12 bases. The CDR3 loop spans 15 amino acids. CDR3 DNA sequence: TGTGCCAGCAGTGAAGATTCGGGTCGGGAAGAGACCCAGTACTTC. This sequence encodes CASSEDSGREETQYF.

This chain joins TRBV6-2 or TRBV6-3 and TRBJ1-6; the D is unclear. CDR3 length: 17 residues. The germline V gene encodes CDR1 MNHEY and CDR2 SVGEGT. V shed 1 base and J shed 1 base, with 11 bases lying between them. CDR3 nucleotides: TGTGCCAGCAGTTACTTCACAGCGGGATCCTATAATTCACCCCTCCACTTT. Translating gives CASSYFTAGSYNSPLHF.